This TCR beta chain was observed in a study of graft-versus-host responses after intestinal transplantation. Looking at the study overall: Multivisceral, liver-intestinal, or isolated intestinal grafts were transplanted into recipients. Anti-thymocyte globulin induction was given to all recipients, followed by tacrolimus and steroids for 2 to 3 years. General study findings and limits: Among circulating GvH clones, peak levels were associated with early post-transplant declines in HvG clones. Recipient bone marrow held GvH clones, some seen earlier in ileum or blood.

A note on this clone: Antigen: not known.

Clones were sequenced by immunoSEQ multiplex PCR, and TCRdb holds only the in-frame ones, with some missing. The sample yields about 100,000 clones, roughly nine tenths seen once. The CDR3 extends over 16 amino acids. The junction had 6 bases not matched to a gene; V was cut back by 4 bases and J by 0 bases. CDR1 and CDR2 from the germline V gene are MGHRA and YSYEKL. This chain joins TRBV4-1 and TRBJ1-1, with 9 nucleotides matching TRBD1. The origin of this receptor is a human donor who was the organ donor for an intestinal transplant. This sample comprised unstimulated CD4+ T cells sorted from spleen or lymph node cells, obtained before transplant. The CDR3 DNA is TGCGCCAGCAGCCCCGGGACAGGGAGGATGAACACTGAAGCTTTCTTT. Translating gives CASSPGTGRMNTEAFF.